The 9 T cell receptor beta chains reported below all come from one sample, sequenced in a study of response to subunit inactivated influenza vaccine. One entry per CDR3 protein results from TCRdb running MiXCR on the RT-PCR reads. The repertoire holds 450,000 to 550,000 distinct CDR3 sequences, with roughly 27% as singletons. Here the sequenced sample was CD4+ T cells sorted from PBMCs, taken 5 to 6 days after vaccination. The receptors originated from a man aged 50 to 60 who received an inactivated influenza vaccine.

This clonotype was counted only a few times. V gene TRBV20-1 combines with J gene TRBJ2-3; D is unresolved. Germline loops: CDR1 DFQATT, CDR2 SNEGSKA (reference sequence). The germline V and J ends were trimmed by 6 bases and 2 bases, with 6 bases remaining between them. The CDR3 is 11 residues long. The CDR3 is CSALPTDTQYF. The CDR3 DNA follows: TGCAGTGCCCTCCCCACAGATACGCAGTATTTT.

This clonotype was detected a few times. V usage is TRBV5-1 and J usage is TRBJ2-3; D is unclear. CDR3 length: 15 residues. Germline V CDR1 and CDR2: SGHRS, YFSETQ. Trimming left V 4 bases short and J 0 bases short, with 12 bases between. The CDR3 loop is CASSVTGTSTDTQYF. DNA for the CDR3: TGCGCCAGCAGCGTGACTGGAACTAGCACAGATACGCAGTATTTT.

This clonotype was counted only a few times. This chain connects TRBV2 to TRBJ2-1; 13 bases are a match to TRBD2. Germline CDR1 and CDR2: SNHLY and FYNNEI. The CDR3 is 14 amino acids. Trimming cost V 6 bases and J 9 bases; bases outside gene matches: 5. The CDR3 loop reads CASRTSGRKVEQFF. The CDR3 DNA is TGTGCCAGCAGGACTAGCGGGAGGAAGGTTGAGCAGTTCTTC.

This clonotype was seen more than once but under ten times. The chain joins TRBV4-2 to TRBJ1-5; 9 nucleotides align to TRBD1. V shed 2 bases and J 7 bases; nucleotides not matched to a gene: 9. Per the germline V gene, CDR1 is LGHNA and CDR2 is YNFKEQ. This CDR3 comprises 16 residues. The CDR3 nucleotides read TGTGCCAGCAGCCAAACTCAACAGGGGGCAGGGCAGCCCCAGCATTTT. Its protein is CASSQTQQGAGQPQHF.

This clonotype has just a few counts. In DNA form, the CDR3 reads TGTGCCACCAGTGAGAGGACTAGCTTCAATGAGCAGTTCTTC. It encodes CATSERTSFNEQFF. The V gene is TRBV24-1, the J gene TRBJ2-1; the match to TRBD2 covers 8 bases. The V gene end was trimmed by 4 bases and the J gene end by 6 bases; junction bases not matched to a gene: 4. Per the germline V gene, CDR1 is KGHDR and CDR2 is SFDVKD. The CDR3 extends over 14 amino acids.

This clonotype was detected ten times or more. The genes are TRBV20-1 and TRBJ2-5, with D possibly TRBD2 on 5 matching bases. Trimming removed 5 bases at V and 2 bases at J, with 18 bases between. CDR3 length: 15 residues. Per the germline V gene, CDR1 is DFQATT and CDR2 is SNEGSKA (reference sequence). In nucleotides, the CDR3 is TGCAGTGCTCTCTCTGAGGGAGTCCAGCAAGAGACCCAGTACTTC. It encodes CSALSEGVQQETQYF.

This rearrangement joins TRBV2 to TRBJ2-4; D is undetermined. This CDR3 has 14 amino acids. Germline values: CDR1 SNHLY, CDR2 FYNNEI. Trimming pared 4 bases from V and 8 bases from J, leaving 15 bases between. The CDR3: CASSVGSTLDIQYF. CDR3 sequence (DNA): TGTGCCAGCAGTGTTGGTTCAACCTTGGACATTCAGTACTTC.

This clonotype was seen a few times. The chain employs TRBV5-1 and TRBJ1-1, with D uncertain. This CDR3 is built from 12 residues. From germline, CDR1 is SGHRS and CDR2 YFSETQ. V shed 0 bases and J shed 8 bases, with 8 bases lying between them. The CDR3 region has the DNA TGCGCCAGCAGCTTGGAGCGGGGAGAAGCTTTCTTT. Translation gives CASSLERGEAFF.

The chain carries TRBV4-3 and TRBJ2-3; 11 bases align to TRBD1. The V gene end was trimmed by 1 base and the J gene end by 7 bases; junction bases not matched to a gene: 7. From germline, CDR1 is LGHNA and CDR2 YSLEER. The CDR3 covers 16 residues. The CDR3 nucleotides read TGCGCCAGCAGCCAAGCTCGGACAGGGGGCTCGAATACGCAGTATTTT. Translation gives CASSQARTGGSNTQYF.